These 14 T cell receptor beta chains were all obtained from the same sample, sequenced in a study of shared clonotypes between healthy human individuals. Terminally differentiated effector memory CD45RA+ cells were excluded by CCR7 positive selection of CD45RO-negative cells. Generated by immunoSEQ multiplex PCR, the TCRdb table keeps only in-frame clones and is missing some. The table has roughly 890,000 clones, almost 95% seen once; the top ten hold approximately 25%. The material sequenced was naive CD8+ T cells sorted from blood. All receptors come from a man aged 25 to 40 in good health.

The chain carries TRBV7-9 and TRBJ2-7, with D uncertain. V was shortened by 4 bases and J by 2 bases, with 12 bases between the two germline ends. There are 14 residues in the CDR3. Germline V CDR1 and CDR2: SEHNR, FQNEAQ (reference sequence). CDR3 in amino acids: CASSSALQTYEQYF. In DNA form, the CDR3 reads TGTGCCAGCAGCTCGGCACTTCAAACCTACGAGCAGTACTTC.

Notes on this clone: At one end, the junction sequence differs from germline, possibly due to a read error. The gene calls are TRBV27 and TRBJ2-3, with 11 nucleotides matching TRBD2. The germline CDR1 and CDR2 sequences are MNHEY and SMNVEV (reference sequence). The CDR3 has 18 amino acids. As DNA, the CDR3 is TGTGCCAGCACTTTACTAGCGGGAGTCGACTCTAGCACAGATACGCAGTATTTT. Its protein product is CASTLLAGVDSSTDTQYF.

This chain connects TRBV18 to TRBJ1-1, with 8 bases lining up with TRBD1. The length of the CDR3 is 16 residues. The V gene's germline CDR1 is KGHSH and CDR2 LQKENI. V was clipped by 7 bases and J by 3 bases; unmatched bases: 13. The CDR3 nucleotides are TGTGCCAGCTTGGAGGACAGGGTAAAGAGGGACACTGAAGCTTTCTTT. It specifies CASLEDRVKRDTEAFF.

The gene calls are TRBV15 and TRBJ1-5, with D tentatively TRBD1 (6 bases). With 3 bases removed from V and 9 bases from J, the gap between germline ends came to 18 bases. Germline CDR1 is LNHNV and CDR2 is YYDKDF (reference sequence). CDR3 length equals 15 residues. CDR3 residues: CATSSRQALFPPQHF. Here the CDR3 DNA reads TGTGCCACCAGCAGTAGACAGGCCCTTTTTCCGCCCCAGCATTTT. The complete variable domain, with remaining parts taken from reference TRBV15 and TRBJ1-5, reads DAMVIQNPRYQVTQFGKPVTLSCSQTLNHNVMYWYQQKSSQAPKLLFHYYDKDFNNEADTPDNFQSRRPNTSFCFLDIRSPGLGDTAMYLCATSSRQALFPPQHFGDGTRLSIL.

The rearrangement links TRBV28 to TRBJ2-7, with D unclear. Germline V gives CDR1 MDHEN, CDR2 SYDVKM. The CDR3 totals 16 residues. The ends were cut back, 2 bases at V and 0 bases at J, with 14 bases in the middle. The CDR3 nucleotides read TGTGCCAGCAGTTTAATTCCGATCTCGAGCTCCTACGAGCAGTACTTC. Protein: CASSLIPISSSYEQYF.

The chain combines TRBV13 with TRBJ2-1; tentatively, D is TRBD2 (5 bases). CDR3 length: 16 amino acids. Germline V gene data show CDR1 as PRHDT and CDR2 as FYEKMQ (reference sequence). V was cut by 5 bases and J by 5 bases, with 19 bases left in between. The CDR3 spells CASSGLSGRRNNEQFF. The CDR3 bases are TGTGCCAGCAGCGGTCTGAGTGGGAGACGCAACAATGAGCAGTTCTTC.

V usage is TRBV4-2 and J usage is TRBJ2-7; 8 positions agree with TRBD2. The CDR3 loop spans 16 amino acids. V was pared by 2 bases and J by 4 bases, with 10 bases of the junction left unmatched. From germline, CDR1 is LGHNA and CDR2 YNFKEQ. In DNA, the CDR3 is TGTGCCAGCAGCCAAACCATAGCGGGAACCCGATACGAGCAGTACTTC. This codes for CASSQTIAGTRYEQYF.

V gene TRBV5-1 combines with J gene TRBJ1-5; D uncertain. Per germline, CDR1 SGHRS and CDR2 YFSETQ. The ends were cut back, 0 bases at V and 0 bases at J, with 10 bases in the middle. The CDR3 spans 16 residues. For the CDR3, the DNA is TGCGCCAGCAGCTTGGACGGACCGGCTAGCAATCAGCCCCAGCATTTT. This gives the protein CASSLDGPASNQPQHF.

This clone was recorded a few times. CDR3 protein: CATDRGNEGTEAFF. For the CDR3, the DNA is TGTGCCACTGATAGGGGGAACGAAGGAACTGAAGCTTTCTTT. This chain links TRBV6-1 with TRBJ1-1, with D possibly being TRBD1 (6 bases). V dropped 10 bases and J dropped 5 bases, with 20 bases sitting between them. The germline V gene has CDR1 MNHNS and CDR2 SASEGT. This CDR3 has 14 amino acids.

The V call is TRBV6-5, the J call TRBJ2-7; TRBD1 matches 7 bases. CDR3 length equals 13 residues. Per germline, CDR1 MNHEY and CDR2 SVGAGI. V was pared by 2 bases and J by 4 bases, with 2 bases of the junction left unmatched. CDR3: CASSYRGLYEQYF. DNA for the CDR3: TGTGCCAGCAGTTACAGGGGGCTATACGAGCAGTACTTC.

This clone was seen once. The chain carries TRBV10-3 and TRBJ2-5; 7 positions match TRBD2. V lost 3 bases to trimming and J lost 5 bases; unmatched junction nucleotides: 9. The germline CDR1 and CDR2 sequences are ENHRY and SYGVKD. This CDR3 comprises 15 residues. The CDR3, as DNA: TGTGCCATCAGTGATCTGTTCGGGGGAGGGGAGACCCAGTACTTC. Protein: CAISDLFGGGETQYF.

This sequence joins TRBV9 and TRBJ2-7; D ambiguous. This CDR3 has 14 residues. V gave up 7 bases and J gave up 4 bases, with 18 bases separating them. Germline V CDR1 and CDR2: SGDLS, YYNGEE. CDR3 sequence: CASGPNPGPYEQYF. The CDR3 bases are TGTGCCAGCGGACCTAATCCAGGACCTTACGAGCAGTACTTC.

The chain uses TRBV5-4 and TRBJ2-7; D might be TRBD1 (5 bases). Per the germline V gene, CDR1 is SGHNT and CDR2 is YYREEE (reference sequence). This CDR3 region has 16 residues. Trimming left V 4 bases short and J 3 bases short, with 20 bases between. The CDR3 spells CASSEGARSADYEQYF. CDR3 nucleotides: TGTGCCAGCAGCGAAGGGGCCAGATCAGCCGACTACGAGCAGTACTTC.

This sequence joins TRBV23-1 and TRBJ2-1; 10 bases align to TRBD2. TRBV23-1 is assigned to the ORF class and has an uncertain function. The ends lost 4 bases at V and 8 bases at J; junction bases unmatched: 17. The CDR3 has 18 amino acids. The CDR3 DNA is TGCGCCAGCAGTCCCCTCCAAGCCCCTAGCGGGAGATCGGATGAGCAGTTCTTC. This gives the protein CASSPLQAPSGRSDEQFF.